This TCR beta chain was profiled in a study of T cell responses to AZD1222 COVID-19 vaccine. Whole-study results and caveats: Only a handful of individuals given AZD1222 were seropositive at baseline.

This CDR3 region has 17 residues. CDR1 is LGHNA and CDR2 is YSLEER in the germline V gene. The V end was cut by 4 bases, the J end by 8 bases, with 24 bases between. A word on this clone: Antigen unknown.

The data were produced by immunoSEQ multiplex PCR, yet TCRdb's version contains in-frame clones alone and is incomplete. The table shows roughly 20,000 clones, with about 80% occurring only once. The input for sequencing was peripheral blood, taken on day 0 of AZD1222 vaccination. The gene calls are TRBV4-3 and TRBJ2-1; TRBD1 or TRBD2 may be the D gene (7 bases each). The source is an adult in good health. CDR3 loop: CASSPVWEGAGGDEQFF. CDR3 nucleotides: TGCGCCAGCAGCCCGGTATGGGAGGGGGCTGGTGGGGATGAGCAGTTCTTC.